This T cell receptor (beta chain) was sequenced in a study of T cell responses to AZD1222 COVID-19 vaccine. J was trimmed by 3 bases and V by 10 bases; bases with no gene match: 6. The germline CDR1 and CDR2 sequences are SNHLY and FYNNEI. This CDR3 comprises 14 residues. Libraries were prepared by immunoSEQ multiplex PCR; TCRdb keeps only in-frame clonotypes and omits some of them. The profile covers about 190,000 clones, with around 93% appearing a single time and over 7.5% taken by the ten largest. The sequence came from an adult in good health. The chain joins TRBV2 to TRBJ2-7, with TRBD2 identical over 13 bases. The source was peripheral blood, collected on day 0 of AZD1222 vaccination. The CDR3 DNA follows: TGTGCCACCGGACTAGCGGGAGCGTTCTACGAGCAGTACTTC. It encodes CATGLAGAFYEQYF.